A single T cell receptor beta chain is shown here with its context. This specimen comes from a study of shared clonotypes between healthy human individuals. Each cell subset's genomic DNA was divided evenly among several immunoSEQ plates. TCRdb's copy holds only in-frame clones and misses some; the assay was immunoSEQ multiplex PCR. The table includes 2,500,000 or so clones, roughly 90% detected once. The source of this sequence is a man aged 18 to 29 in good health. Some clones in this sample may be carry-over from other donors' samples. Specimen: naive CD4+ T cells from PBMCs. Subset denoted: CD45RA+ positively selected.

CDR3 bases: TGCGCCAGCAGCTTGGGGGGTTCGGCAGGGACTTTTTCGTACGAGCAGTACTTC. This codes for CASSLGGSAGTFSYEQYF. This rearrangement joins TRBV5-1 to TRBJ2-7, with D tentatively TRBD2 (6 bases). The CDR3 runs to 18 residues. CDR1 and CDR2 (germline): SGHRS, YFSETQ. The ends were cut back, 0 bases at V and 4 bases at J, with 23 bases in the middle.